What follows describes a single T cell receptor (beta chain). As yet, its antigen is unknown. Use of 60 Vbeta and 13 Jbeta primers characterized the PCR. The protocol was immunoSEQ multiplex PCR, while the TCRdb copy is restricted to in-frame clones and leaves out a portion. The sample has approximately 100,000 clones, 85% seen once. These data come from a study of cytomegalovirus exposure and HLA in healthy donors. J gave up 2 bases and V 6 bases, and 7 bases lay outside the gene matches. From germline, CDR1 is SQVTM and CDR2 ANQGSEA. The CDR3 contains 15 residues. Notes on the study in general: Reports state that TCR beta sequences accurately predicted most subjects' HLA-A and HLA-B alleles. Immune exposure information available was restricted to CMV serostatus. Previous analysis showed most TCR beta V segments were productive about 87% or about 30% of the time.

Nominal health characterized the donors when sampled, though unrecorded immune exposures were likely. The sequenced sample was PBMCs. The V call is TRBV29-1, the J call TRBJ2-7; 13 bases align to TRBD2. This receptor was taken from a man aged 30-40 years in good health and CMV-seronegative. The CDR3 region has the DNA TGCAGCGTGGACACCGGGACTAGCGGGACCTACGAGCAGTACTTC. Translated, it gives CSVDTGTSGTYEQYF.